Listed here are 31 T cell receptor beta chains from one sample, sequenced in a study of graft-versus-host responses after intestinal transplantation. To release intraepithelial and lamina propria lymphocytes, the graft tissue was processed. Using immunoSEQ multiplex PCR, the repertoire was profiled, and TCRdb retains in-frame clones only, with some absent. Here the sample spans about 63,000 clones, around 90% being singletons. This material consisted of ileum tissue, taken 350 to 400 days after transplant. All receptors come from a human patient who received an intestinal transplant, so some T cells may come from the graft donor.

The chain couples TRBV11-2 to TRBJ1-3; D is perhaps TRBD1 (6 bases). The CDR3 totals 18 residues. CDR1 and CDR2 (germline): SGHAT, FQNNGV. V was pared by 5 bases and J by 2 bases, with 22 bases between. The CDR3 DNA sequence: TGTGCCAGCAGCCTAGCAGGGCTTGGACAGCTCGCTGGAAACACCATATATTTT. Its protein product is CASSLAGLGQLAGNTIYF.

The V and J genes are TRBV2 and TRBJ1-2; D gene ambiguous. With 9 bases removed from V and 3 bases from J, the gap between germline ends came to 11 bases. Looked up from germline, CDR1 is SNHLY and CDR2 is FYNNEI. The CDR3 contains 12 residues. The CDR3 DNA reads as TGTGCCAGGGAGGCAGGAGACTATGGCTACACCTTC. As protein: CAREAGDYGYTF. The full variable domain, completed using reference TRBV2 and TRBJ1-2, is EPEVTQTPSHQVTQMGQEVILRCVPISNHLYFYWYRQILGQKVEFLVSFYNNEISEKSEIFDDQFSVERPDGSNFTLKIRSTKLEDSAMYFCAREAGDYGYTFGSGTRLTVV.

DNA for the CDR3: TGTGCCAGCAGCTCCGCCGGGACAGGAACCTACGAGCAGTACTTC. Translated, it gives CASSSAGTGTYEQYF. The chain combines TRBV7-6 with TRBJ2-7; TRBD1 agrees at 8 bases. The CDR3 sequence is 15 residues long. Trimming at V came to 4 bases and at J to 2 bases, leaving 7 bases not matched to a gene. CDR1 SGHVS and CDR2 FNYEAQ come from the germline V gene.

The V and J genes are TRBV6-1 and TRBJ2-1; 9 bases agree with TRBD2. The V segment lost 1 base and the J segment 0 bases; nucleotides outside the gene matches: 4. This CDR3 has 17 residues. The germline CDR1 and CDR2 sequences are MNHNS and SASEGT. The CDR3 spells CASSEEKLAGSYNEQFF. CDR3 coding DNA: TGTGCCAGCAGTGAAGAAAAACTAGCGGGCTCCTACAATGAGCAGTTCTTC.

This rearrangement joins TRBV4-1 to TRBJ2-1, with D maybe TRBD2 (5 bases). V dropped 1 base and J dropped 3 bases, with 10 bases sitting between them. The germline V gene encodes CDR1 MGHRA and CDR2 YSYEKL. This CDR3 comprises 15 residues. The CDR3 sequence is CASSQVAGGYNEQFF. The CDR3 bases are TGCGCCAGCAGCCAAGTTGCGGGTGGCTACAATGAGCAGTTCTTC.

This chain joins TRBV7-2 and TRBJ2-5; TRBD2 matches 13 bases. CDR3 length: 15 amino acids. Looked up from germline, CDR1 is SGHTA and CDR2 is FQGNSA. The ends lost 3 bases at V and 9 bases at J; junction bases unmatched: 7. The CDR3 here is CASSLTSGGLGAQYF. CDR3 coding DNA: TGTGCCAGCAGCTTGACTAGCGGGGGGTTGGGGGCCCAGTACTTC.

The chain carries TRBV7-3 and TRBJ1-1; D is ambiguous. Germline-derived CDR1 and CDR2 are SGHTA and FQGTGA. V was pared by 2 bases and J by 1 base, with 8 bases between. This CDR3 has 14 residues. CDR3 protein: CASSLVHGNTEAFF. The DNA for the CDR3 is TGTGCCAGCAGCTTAGTTCACGGGAACACTGAAGCTTTCTTT. The full variable domain, with the rest looked up from reference TRBV7-3 and TRBJ1-1, is GAGVSQTPSNKVTEKGKYVELRCDPISGHTALYWYRQSLGQGPEFLIYFQGTGAADDSGLPNDRFFAVRPEGSVSTLKIQRTERGDSAVYLCASSLVHGNTEAFFGQGTRLTVV.

This clone has just a few counts. The gene calls are TRBV6-5 and TRBJ2-1; 14 bases are shared with TRBD2. V trimming: 6 bases; J trimming: 6 bases; junction bases outside the gene matches: 1. The CDR3 is 14 residues long. Germline CDR1 reads MNHEY; CDR2 reads SVGAGI. The CDR3 region has the DNA TGTGCCAGCAGGGGACTAGCGGGGGTCAATGAGCAGTTCTTC. Its protein is CASRGLAGVNEQFF.

J is TRBJ1-5 and V is TRBV25-1; no definite D call. CDR1 MGHDK and CDR2 SYGVNS come from the germline V gene. Trimming shortened V by 4 bases and J by 6 bases, and 7 bases separated the two germline ends. The CDR3 loop spans 12 amino acids. CDR3 bases: TGTGCCAGCAGTGCAGTTGGTCAGCCCCAGCATTTT. Its protein is CASSAVGQPQHF.

Notes on this clone: This specimen includes other DNA sequences encoding the same CDR3. The V and J genes are TRBV28 and TRBJ1-1; D is perhaps TRBD1 (6 bases). Trimming pared 2 bases from V and 2 bases from J, leaving 9 bases between. This CDR3 comprises 14 residues. Germline V gene data show CDR1 as MDHEN and CDR2 as SYDVKM. CDR3 in DNA: TGTGCCAGCAGTTTAAGGGGGGGCAACACTGAAGCTTTCTTT. Translating it yields CASSLRGGNTEAFF.

For the CDR3, the DNA is TGTGCCAGCAGTTACCTAGGGACAGGGGCAGAGACCCAGTACTTC. Amino acid sequence: CASSYLGTGAETQYF. The chain links TRBV6-5 to TRBJ2-5; the match to TRBD1 covers 10 bases. J was trimmed by 4 bases and V by 2 bases; bases with no gene match: 4. The CDR3 runs 15 residues. Germline assignment: CDR1 MNHEY and CDR2 SVGAGI.

V gene TRBV6-5 combines with J gene TRBJ2-7; D may be TRBD1 (6 bases). Trimming took off 5 bases at V and 4 bases at J, with 18 bases between the two ends. CDR1 and CDR2 from the germline V gene are MNHEY and SVGAGI. The CDR3 is made up of 15 amino acids. For the CDR3, the DNA is TGTGCCAGCAGTGCCCTTCGACAGGTTTGGTACGAGCAGTACTTC. It is translated as CASSALRQVWYEQYF.

The genes are TRBV19 and TRBJ2-1; TRBD2 aligns across 11 bases. The CDR3 extends over 15 amino acids. V was clipped by 5 bases and J by 5 bases; unmatched bases: 5. Germline V gene data show CDR1 as LNHDA and CDR2 as SQIVND (reference sequence). The CDR3 DNA follows: TGTGCCAGTAGTCCCCGACTAGCGGGGCACAATGAGCAGTTCTTC. Translated, it gives CASSPRLAGHNEQFF.

The chain is built from TRBV7-2 and TRBJ2-7, with D perhaps matching TRBD1 or TRBD2 (7 bases each). The V gene lost 2 bases and the J gene lost 0 bases, with 11 bases spanning the gap. The CDR3 has 15 amino acids. Germline CDR1 SGHTA, CDR2 FQGNSA. The CDR3 nucleotides read TGTGCCAGCAGCTTACAGCGGGACAGCTCCTACGAGCAGTACTTC. The encoded protein is CASSLQRDSSYEQYF.

This sequence joins TRBV7-6 and TRBJ2-1, with TRBD1 as a possible D gene (6 bases). The CDR3 is made up of 15 amino acids. Trimming took 1 base from V and 1 from J, leaving 8 bases between them. Germline V lookup: CDR1 SGHVS, CDR2 FNYEAQ. The CDR3 region is CASSLEGGSYNEQFF. Written as DNA, the CDR3 is TGTGCCAGCAGCTTAGAAGGGGGATCCTACAATGAGCAGTTCTTC.

This chain links TRBV28 with TRBJ2-7; 11 nucleotides align to TRBD1. The CDR3 loop spans 13 amino acids. Germline lookup yields CDR1 MDHEN and CDR2 SYDVKM. J lost 7 bases, V lost 8 bases, and 7 bases had no gene match. The CDR3: CASSGQGVWEQYF. In DNA, the CDR3 is TGTGCCAGCTCGGGACAGGGGGTTTGGGAGCAGTACTTC. The full variable domain, with the rest looked up from reference TRBV28 and TRBJ2-7, is DVKVTQSSRYLVKRTGEKVFLECVQDMDHENMFWYRQDPGLGLRLIYFSYDVKMKEKGDIPEGYSVSREKKERFSLILESASTNQTSMYLCASSGQGVWEQYFGPGTRLTVT.

The chain recombines TRBV2 with TRBJ1-5; weak D call: TRBD1 (6 bases). V was pared by 2 bases and J by 7 bases, with 9 bases between. In germline, CDR1 is SNHLY, CDR2 FYNNEI. The CDR3 has 13 amino acids. This chain's CDR3 is CASSENREQPQHF. The CDR3 coding sequence is TGTGCCAGCAGTGAAAACAGGGAACAGCCCCAGCATTTT.

The chain couples TRBV5-5 to TRBJ2-7; TRBD2 agrees at 9 bases. Losses at the gene ends were 3 bases for V and 3 bases for J; bases not matched to a gene: 10. The CDR3 is 16 residues long. The germline gives CDR1 SGHKS, CDR2 YYEKEE (reference sequence). The CDR3: CASSWASGVLIYEQYF. The CDR3 bases are TGTGCCAGCAGCTGGGCTAGCGGGGTCCTCATCTACGAGCAGTACTTC.

The genes are TRBV5-1 and TRBJ1-2; the D gene is possibly TRBD1 (5 bases). Trimming took 1 base from V and 6 from J, leaving 10 bases between them. The CDR3 has 13 residues. Per germline, CDR1 SGHRS and CDR2 YFSETQ. The CDR3 protein is CASSLNPGNGYTF. The DNA for the CDR3 is TGCGCCAGCAGCTTGAATCCAGGGAATGGCTACACCTTC.

CDR3 amino acids: CASSPQETETQYF. CDR3 in DNA: TGTGCCAGCTCACCACAGGAAACGGAGACGCAGTATTTT. The chain has TRBV18 and TRBJ2-3; D not certain. Trimming pared 1 base from V and 9 bases from J, leaving 11 bases between. CDR3 size: 13 residues. Germline CDR1 is KGHSH and CDR2 is LQKENI.

J is TRBJ1-2 and V is TRBV29-1; tentatively, D is TRBD1 (6 bases). The germline V gene has CDR1 SQVTM and CDR2 ANQGSEA. V was clipped by 2 bases and J by 8 bases, with 9 bases between them. The CDR3 sequence is 11 residues long. The CDR3 sequence is CSVEIGQGYTF. CDR3 DNA: TGCAGCGTTGAAATAGGACAGGGCTACACCTTC.

The genes are TRBV25-1 and TRBJ1-2, with 7 positions matching TRBD1. The germline V gene has CDR1 MGHDK and CDR2 SYGVNS. The CDR3 runs 17 residues. V lost 4 bases to trimming and J lost 8 bases; unmatched junction nucleotides: 19. DNA for the CDR3: TGTGCCAGCAGTGCCGATGGGGTGACAGGGATGGTGGGGGGCTACACCTTC. Its protein product is CASSADGVTGMVGGYTF.

The V gene is TRBV6-7, the J gene TRBJ2-7, with 7 bases matching TRBD1. TRBV6-7 is given ORF status, its function remaining uncertain. Unmatched junction bases numbered 6, after V lost 6 bases and J lost 4 bases. CDR3 size: 13 residues. The CDR3, as DNA: TGTGCCAGCAGGGACAGGATGGGGTACGAGCAGTACTTC. Protein sequence: CASRDRMGYEQYF.

The genes are TRBV7-9 and TRBJ2-1; D gene uncertain. V dropped 3 bases and J dropped 9 bases, with 12 bases sitting between them. This CDR3 region has 13 residues. Germline CDR1 and CDR2: SEHNR and FQNEAQ (reference sequence). The CDR3, as DNA: TGTGCCAGCAGCTTTGGGATTGGGGTTGAGCAGTTCTTC. It is translated as CASSFGIGVEQFF.

V and J are TRBV5-1 and TRBJ1-1, with D possibly being TRBD1 (5 bases). Germline CDR1 and CDR2: SGHRS and YFSETQ. This CDR3 contains 14 residues. Trimming cost V 1 base and J 0 bases, with 7 bases left between them. CDR3 in DNA: TGCGCCAGCAGCTTGTCAGGGCTGAACACTGAAGCTTTCTTT. It codes for CASSLSGLNTEAFF.

The rearrangement joins TRBV7-9 to TRBJ2-5; D ambiguous. Trimming pared 1 base from V and 5 bases from J, leaving 11 bases between. The CDR3 covers 14 residues. In germline, CDR1 is SEHNR, CDR2 FQNEAQ (reference sequence). The CDR3 sequence is CASSLGLQGETQYF. CDR3 in DNA: TGTGCCAGCAGCTTAGGGCTCCAAGGGGAGACCCAGTACTTC. The complete variable domain, with remaining parts taken from reference TRBV7-9 and TRBJ2-5, reads DTGVSQNPRHKITKRGQNVTFRCDPISEHNRLYWYRQTLGQGPEFLTYFQNEAQLEKSRLLSDRFSAERPKGSFSTLEIQRTEQGDSAMYLCASSLGLQGETQYFGPGTRLLVL.

The rearrangement links TRBV29-1 to TRBJ2-1, with a possible D match to TRBD2 (5 bases). The CDR3 totals 14 residues. Trimming took 7 bases from V and 0 from J, leaving 13 bases between them. Germline loops: CDR1 SQVTM, CDR2 ANQGSEA. CDR3 in amino acids: CSAISSFSYNEQFF. For the CDR3, the DNA is TGCAGCGCCATCTCTAGCTTCTCCTACAATGAGCAGTTCTTC.

The chain recombines TRBV7-8 with TRBJ2-2; D is ambiguous. V lost 1 base and J 3 bases, leaving 9 bases between the germline ends. Germline CDR1 is SGHVS and CDR2 is FQNEAQ. The CDR3 contains 15 residues. The CDR3 sequence is CASSLGGPYTGELFF. CDR3 bases: TGTGCCAGCAGCTTAGGAGGCCCGTACACCGGGGAGCTGTTTTTT.

This rearrangement joins TRBV4-1 to TRBJ2-5; 10 nucleotides match TRBD2. Germline CDR1 reads MGHRA; CDR2 reads YSYEKL. This CDR3 is built from 16 residues. With 0 bases clipped from V and 3 bases from J, the junction kept 4 bases outside the gene matches. CDR3 region: CASSQEERGGKETQYF. CDR3 DNA sequence: TGCGCCAGCAGCCAAGAAGAGCGGGGGGGTAAAGAGACCCAGTACTTC.

The chain is built from TRBV5-1 and TRBJ2-1; D is ambiguous. Trimming removed 0 bases at V and 5 bases at J, with 9 bases between. Germline loops: CDR1 SGHRS, CDR2 YFSETQ. The CDR3 totals 14 residues. The CDR3 sequence is CASSLGTIHNEQFF. CDR3 DNA: TGCGCCAGCAGCTTGGGGACGATCCACAATGAGCAGTTCTTC.

A single count supports this clone. This chain joins TRBV30 and TRBJ2-3; 9 nucleotides line up with TRBD2. This CDR3 comprises 16 residues. Germline CDR1 GTSNPN, CDR2 SVGIG (reference sequence). The junction had 13 bases not matched to a gene; V was cut back by 2 bases and J by 7 bases. This CDR3 reads CAWSNLQREALNTQYF. The CDR3 nucleotides read TGTGCCTGGAGTAACCTCCAGCGGGAGGCCCTAAATACGCAGTATTTT.